This TCR beta chain was sequenced during a study of cytomegalovirus exposure and HLA in healthy donors. General study findings and limits: TCR beta chains numbering approximately 150 were designated cytomegalovirus-associated.

Of note for this clone: What it binds is not known.

Use of 60 Vbeta and 13 Jbeta primers characterized the PCR. Measured with immunoSEQ multiplex PCR; TCRdb has only the in-frame clones, and not every one. The sample comprises 100,000 to 150,000 clones, just under 80% of which are singletons, and 5% to 6% rests with the top ten. Sequencing was performed on PBMCs. The source is a man between 25 and 39 years old in good health and CMV-seronegative.

CDR3 in DNA: TGTGCCAGCAGCAAAGGACAGGGTTTAACAGATACGCAGTATTTT. Its protein is CASSKGQGLTDTQYF. The chain links TRBV7-6 to TRBJ2-3; 8 bases line up with TRBD1. Germline CDR1 reads SGHVS; CDR2 reads FNYEAQ. There are 15 residues in the CDR3. V was pared by 5 bases and J by 3 bases, with 7 bases of the junction left unmatched. Complete variable domain (other parts from reference TRBV7-6 and TRBJ2-3): GAGVSQSPRYKVTKRGQDVALRCDPISGHVSLYWYRQALGQGPEFLTYFNYEAQQDKSGLPNDRFSAERPEGSISTLTIQRTEQRDSAMYRCASSKGQGLTDTQYFGPGTRLTVL.